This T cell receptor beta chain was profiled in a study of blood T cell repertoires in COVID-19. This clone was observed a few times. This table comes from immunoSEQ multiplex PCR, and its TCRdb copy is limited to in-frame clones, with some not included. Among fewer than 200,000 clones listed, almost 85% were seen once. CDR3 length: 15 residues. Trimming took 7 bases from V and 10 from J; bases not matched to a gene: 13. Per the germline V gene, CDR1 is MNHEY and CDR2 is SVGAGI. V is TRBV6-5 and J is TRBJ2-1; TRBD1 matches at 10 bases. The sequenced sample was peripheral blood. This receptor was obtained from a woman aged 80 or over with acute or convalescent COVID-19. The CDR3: CASTPGRTGGKEQFF. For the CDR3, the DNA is TGTGCCAGCACCCCAGGGAGGACAGGGGGAAAGGAGCAGTTCTTC.